Given below is one T cell receptor beta chain in context. The data were obtained in a study of OX40 agonist ivuxolimab in advanced cancers. Study-level background: Partial responses were seen in three patients, one with hepatocellular carcinoma and two with cutaneous melanoma.

Germline loops: CDR1 GTSNPN, CDR2 SVGIG (reference sequence). V lost 7 bases and J lost 1, with 13 bases in between. The CDR3 extends over 14 amino acids. Only in-frame clones appear in the TCRdb table, and some are missing; sequencing was by immunoSEQ multiplex PCR. The sample holds approximately 68,000 clones; about 90% are singletons and the top ten take about 0.9%. The gene calls are TRBV30 and TRBJ1-4; D may be TRBD1 (6 bases). The TCR sequence derives from an adult with an advanced solid tumor such as melanoma, head and neck, liver or kidney cancer. Specimen: CD4+ or CD8+ T cells sorted from blood, collected in a trial of the OX40 agonist ivuxolimab. In DNA form, the CDR3 reads TGTGCCTTTTTCGGGGGCGTAACTAATGAAAAACTGTTTTTT. It is translated as CAFFGGVTNEKLFF.